Shown below are 28 T cell receptor beta chains from a single sample sequenced in a study of blood T cell repertoires in COVID-19. Assay: immunoSEQ multiplex PCR; the TCRdb copy retains only in-frame clones and omits some. In the table there are 270,000 or so clones, roughly 90% of which are singletons. Material: peripheral blood. The receptors were gathered from a woman in her twenties or thirties with COVID-19, enrolled during active disease.

The rearrangement links TRBV5-6 to TRBJ2-7, with a possible D match to TRBD1 (5 bases). This CDR3 has 12 residues. The V end was cut by 6 bases, the J end by 5 bases, with 12 bases between. Germline V gives CDR1 SGHDT, CDR2 YYEEEE. This CDR3 reads CASMQGQDEQYF. The CDR3 DNA sequence: TGTGCCAGCATGCAGGGTCAGGACGAGCAGTACTTC.

The chain carries TRBV5-6 and TRBJ1-4; D remains unclear. The V end lost 3 bases, the J end lost 4 bases, and 7 bases lay between the germline ends. The CDR3 is 13 amino acids. Germline lookup yields CDR1 SGHDT and CDR2 YYEEEE. CDR3 in DNA: TGTGCCAGCAGCTGGGCCTTTAATGAAAAACTGTTTTTT. Translation: CASSWAFNEKLFF.

The chain has TRBV5-5 and TRBJ1-2, with a weak D call TRBD1 (6 bases). Between the trimmed V and J ends, which lost 3 bases and 8 bases, there was a span of 23 bases. The germline V gene has CDR1 SGHKS and CDR2 YYEKEE (reference sequence). The CDR3 has 16 amino acids. CDR3 in amino acids: CASSSLTGTTRGGYTF. The CDR3 DNA follows: TGTGCCAGCAGCTCCCTAACCGGGACAACCCGAGGCGGCTACACCTTC.

The gene calls are TRBV28 and TRBJ1-2, with 10 bases identical to TRBD1. From germline, CDR1 is MDHEN and CDR2 SYDVKM. CDR3 length equals 16 residues. V lost 6 bases to trimming and J lost 0 bases; unmatched junction nucleotides: 7. CDR3 in DNA: TGTGCCAGCAGCCTGGACAGGGGGAAACCTAACTATGGCTACACCTTC. Translating gives CASSLDRGKPNYGYTF.

The rearrangement joins TRBV7-6 to TRBJ1-2; 9 bases fit TRBD1. Losses at the gene ends were 5 bases for V and 1 base for J; bases not matched to a gene: 5. This CDR3 is built from 15 residues. CDR1 and CDR2 from the germline V gene are SGHVS and FNYEAQ. This CDR3 reads CASSLGTGNNYGYTF. DNA for the CDR3: TGTGCCAGCAGCCTCGGGACAGGGAATAACTATGGCTACACCTTC. The variable domain in full, completed from reference TRBV7-6 and TRBJ1-2, reads GAGVSQSPRYKVTKRGQDVALRCDPISGHVSLYWYRQALGQGPEFLTYFNYEAQQDKSGLPNDRFSAERPEGSISTLTIQRTEQRDSAMYRCASSLGTGNNYGYTFGSGTRLTVV.

The chain has TRBV13 and TRBJ2-7; 10 bases align to TRBD1. Trimming removed 4 bases from V and 5 bases from J; junction bases left unmatched: 11. Germline-derived CDR1 and CDR2 are PRHDT and FYEKMQ (reference sequence). CDR3 size: 16 residues. As DNA, the CDR3 is TGTGCCAGCAGCTCACTTTCCCGGGACAGGGGACACGAGCAGTACTTC. Translation gives CASSSLSRDRGHEQYF.

The chain recombines TRBV10-3 with TRBJ1-2, with 7 bases identical to TRBD1. This CDR3 is 15 amino acids long. Germline trimming cut 4 bases from V and 8 bases from J; bases unmatched to any gene: 13. Germline assignment: CDR1 ENHRY and CDR2 SYGVKD. CDR3 coding DNA: TGTGCCATCAGTGCATTTTTGACAGGGTTTGAGGGCTACACCTTC. It translates to CAISAFLTGFEGYTF.

This clone appeared once. This sequence joins TRBV18 and TRBJ1-1; 9 bases line up with TRBD1. Germline V gene lookup returns CDR1 KGHSH and CDR2 LQKENI. The V segment lost 5 bases and the J segment 4 bases; nucleotides outside the gene matches: 5. CDR3 length: 14 residues. CDR3 residues: CASSSDRGGTEAFF. CDR3 sequence (DNA): TGTGCCAGCTCATCGGACAGGGGTGGCACTGAAGCTTTCTTT.

The chain employs TRBV5-1 and TRBJ2-7; D is perhaps TRBD2 (5 bases). Germline V lookup: CDR1 SGHRS, CDR2 YFSETQ. With 2 bases removed from V and 7 bases from J, the gap between germline ends came to 7 bases. This CDR3 is 11 amino acids long. CDR3 sequence (DNA): TGCGCCAGCAGCTTCCGGGGAGAGCAGTACTTC. Residues: CASSFRGEQYF.

This clone was detected a few times. The chain combines TRBV5-1 with TRBJ2-2, with 7 bases matching TRBD1. The CDR3 contains 16 residues. The germline gives CDR1 SGHRS, CDR2 YFSETQ. V shed 4 bases and J 0 bases; nucleotides not matched to a gene: 6. CDR3 loop: CASSVPGTANTGELFF. CDR3 sequence (DNA): TGCGCCAGCAGCGTACCCGGGACAGCGAACACCGGGGAGCTGTTTTTT.

The chain recombines TRBV6-5 with TRBJ1-1, with TRBD1 as a possible D gene (5 bases). Germline lookup yields CDR1 MNHEY and CDR2 SVGAGI. There are 13 residues in the CDR3. V was pared by 6 bases and J by 1 base, with 9 bases between. The CDR3 DNA is TGTGCCAGCAGGAAACAGGCGAACACTGAAGCTTTCTTT. Protein: CASRKQANTEAFF.

The table lists this clone with a few counts. The rearrangement joins TRBV5-4 to TRBJ2-1, with 8 bases fitting TRBD1. Trimming removed 2 bases from V and 1 base from J; junction bases left unmatched: 2. This CDR3 is 15 amino acids long. Germline V gene lookup returns CDR1 SGHNT and CDR2 YYREEE (reference sequence). The CDR3 loop is CASSFRDRSYNEQFF. CDR3 DNA: TGTGCCAGCAGCTTCCGGGACAGGTCCTACAATGAGCAGTTCTTC. The whole variable domain, filled in from reference TRBV5-4 and TRBJ2-1, reads ETGVTQSPTHLIKTRGQQVTLRCSSQSGHNTVSWYQQALGQGPQFIFQYYREEENGRGNFPPRFSGLQFPNYSSELNVNALELDDSALYLCASSFRDRSYNEQFFGPGTRLTVL.

V is TRBV28 and J is TRBJ2-7; D is unclear. Trimming stripped 2 bases from V and 4 bases from J, with 3 bases between. Germline V gene sequence: CDR1 MDHEN, CDR2 SYDVKM. This CDR3 has 11 amino acids. In DNA, the CDR3 is TGTGCCAGCAGTTTACGGTACGAGCAGTACTTC. This gives the protein CASSLRYEQYF.

The rearrangement joins TRBV6-2 or TRBV6-3 to TRBJ1-5; D unresolved. Between the trimmed V and J ends, which lost 0 bases and 6 bases, there was a span of 6 bases. The CDR3 has 13 residues. Germline assignment: CDR1 MNHEY and CDR2 SVGEGT. CDR3 bases: TGTGCCAGCAGTTACTCGCGGCCTCAGCCCCAGCATTTT. As protein: CASSYSRPQPQHF.

The V call is TRBV6-5, the J call TRBJ2-1; D is possibly TRBD1 (6 bases). From germline, CDR1 is MNHEY and CDR2 SVGAGI. CDR3 length equals 12 residues. V was shortened by 10 bases and J by 8 bases, with 15 bases between the two germline ends. CDR3 nucleotides: TGTGCCATGATACCACAGGGCGATGAGCAGTTCTTC. Its protein product is CAMIPQGDEQFF.

The gene calls are TRBV6-5 and TRBJ1-2; D is undetermined. Germline values: CDR1 MNHEY, CDR2 SVGAGI. The CDR3 consists of 13 residues. Trimming left V 10 bases short and J 1 base short, with 13 bases between. The CDR3 here is CATNFGGNYGYTF. In DNA, the CDR3 is TGTGCCACCAACTTCGGTGGTAACTATGGCTACACCTTC.

The genes are TRBV6-2 or TRBV6-3 and TRBJ2-5; a weak D match, TRBD2 (7 bases). Deletions cut 2 bases from V and 7 bases from J, with 14 bases between. CDR1 is MNHEY and CDR2 is SVGEGT in the germline V gene. This CDR3 has 14 residues. CDR3 sequence reads: CASSYAAGALTQYF. In DNA form, the CDR3 reads TGTGCCAGCAGTTACGCGGCGGGGGCTCTGACCCAGTACTTC.

The rearrangement uses TRBV27 and TRBJ1-6, with 9 bases aligning to TRBD1. The V segment lost 1 base and the J segment 8 bases; nucleotides outside the gene matches: 12. This CDR3 has 18 residues. CDR1 and CDR2 from the germline V gene are MNHEY and SMNVEV (reference sequence). CDR3 nucleotide sequence: TGTGCCAGCAGTTTATGGACAGGGGCACGTTCTTACGATTCACCCCTCCACTTT. It codes for CASSLWTGARSYDSPLHF.

The chain uses TRBV14 and TRBJ2-7; unclear D gene. The germline V and J ends were trimmed by 2 bases and 3 bases, with 8 bases remaining between them. Looked up from germline, CDR1 is SGHDN and CDR2 is FVKESK. The CDR3 extends over 13 amino acids. The CDR3 is CASSQPVRYEQYF. DNA for the CDR3: TGTGCCAGCAGCCAACCCGTCCGCTACGAGCAGTACTTC.

The rearrangement joins TRBV18 to TRBJ1-2; no firm D call. This CDR3 is built from 14 residues. CDR1 and CDR2 from the germline V gene are KGHSH and LQKENI. The V end lost 3 bases, the J end lost 1 base, and 9 bases lay between the germline ends. CDR3 nucleotides: TGTGCCAGCTCACCTTCCGGGGATAACTATGGCTACACCTTC. Translating it yields CASSPSGDNYGYTF.

This clone was found a few times. The chain joins TRBV6-6 to TRBJ1-6, with unresolved D. V was cut by 5 bases and J by 0 bases, with 14 bases left in between. The germline V gene has CDR1 MNHNY and CDR2 SVGAGI (reference sequence). This CDR3 has 17 residues. In DNA form, the CDR3 reads TGTGCCAGCAGTCTCGGGGAGGTGAGCTCCTATAATTCACCCCTCCACTTT. Translating gives CASSLGEVSSYNSPLHF.

The chain combines TRBV3-1 (or the pseudogene TRBV3-2) with TRBJ1-2, with D possibly matching TRBD1 (5 bases). CDR3 size: 14 residues. Trimming left V 10 bases short and J 6 bases short, with 21 bases between. Germline V gene sequence: CDR1 LGHDT, CDR2 YNNKEL (reference sequence). The CDR3 DNA is TGTGCCACCGCGAGGCAGGGAGGGATGGATGGCTACACCTTC. Translated: CATARQGGMDGYTF.

The rearrangement joins TRBV27 to TRBJ2-3, with 9 positions matching TRBD1. This CDR3 has 14 residues. V lost 1 base and J lost 6; bases outside the gene matches: 2. Germline lookup yields CDR1 MNHEY and CDR2 SMNVEV (reference sequence). CDR3 amino acids: CASSLWTGADTQYF. CDR3 coding DNA: TGTGCCAGCAGTTTATGGACAGGGGCGGATACGCAGTATTTT.

V and J are TRBV20-1 and TRBJ2-3, with D tentatively TRBD2 (6 bases). This CDR3 contains 15 residues. The V end lost 3 bases, the J end lost 4 bases, and 17 bases lay between the germline ends. Per the germline V gene, CDR1 is DFQATT and CDR2 is SNEGSKA (reference sequence). The CDR3 is CSASGRASGADTQYF. Written as DNA, the CDR3 is TGCAGTGCTAGTGGCCGGGCTTCGGGGGCAGATACGCAGTATTTT.

The CDR3 loop reads CASSKGGASILNNEQFF. CDR3 coding DNA: TGTGCCAGCAGCAAAGGGGGAGCTAGTATCTTGAACAATGAGCAGTTCTTC. This chain uses TRBV21-1 with TRBJ2-1; the D call of TRBD2 is as the table states it, not checked on the DNA. TRBV21-1 is assigned pseudogene status. There are 17 residues in the CDR3.

J is TRBJ1-2 and V is TRBV5-6; D is undetermined. The CDR3 covers 15 residues. CDR1 and CDR2 from the germline V gene are SGHDT and YYEEEE. Between the trimmed V and J ends, which lost 5 bases and 3 bases, there was a span of 17 bases. For the CDR3, the DNA is TGTGCCAGCAGTCCGCTGGCGGCCGGGGACTATGGCTACACCTTC. The encoded protein is CASSPLAAGDYGYTF. The whole variable domain, filled in from reference TRBV5-6 and TRBJ1-2, reads DAGVTQSPTHLIKTRGQQVTLRCSPKSGHDTVSWYQQALGQGPQFIFQYYEEEERQRGNFPDRFSGHQFPNYSSELNVNALLLGDSALYLCASSPLAAGDYGYTFGSGTRLTVV.

This clone was recorded only once. This sequence joins TRBV18 and TRBJ2-2; D might be TRBD2 (6 bases). Per germline, CDR1 KGHSH and CDR2 LQKENI. This CDR3 is 16 amino acids long. Deletions cut 6 bases from V and 0 bases from J, with 14 bases between. The CDR3 is CASSPMRGANTGELFF. CDR3 coding DNA: TGTGCCAGCTCTCCAATGCGCGGGGCGAACACCGGGGAGCTGTTTTTT.

The chain carries TRBV15 and TRBJ2-7; tentatively, D is TRBD1 (5 bases). Per germline, CDR1 LNHNV and CDR2 YYDKDF (reference sequence). This CDR3 contains 14 residues. V was clipped by 0 bases and J by 2 bases, with 8 bases between them. The CDR3 spells CATSRDQGPYEQYF. In nucleotides, the CDR3 is TGTGCCACCAGCAGAGATCAGGGCCCCTACGAGCAGTACTTC.